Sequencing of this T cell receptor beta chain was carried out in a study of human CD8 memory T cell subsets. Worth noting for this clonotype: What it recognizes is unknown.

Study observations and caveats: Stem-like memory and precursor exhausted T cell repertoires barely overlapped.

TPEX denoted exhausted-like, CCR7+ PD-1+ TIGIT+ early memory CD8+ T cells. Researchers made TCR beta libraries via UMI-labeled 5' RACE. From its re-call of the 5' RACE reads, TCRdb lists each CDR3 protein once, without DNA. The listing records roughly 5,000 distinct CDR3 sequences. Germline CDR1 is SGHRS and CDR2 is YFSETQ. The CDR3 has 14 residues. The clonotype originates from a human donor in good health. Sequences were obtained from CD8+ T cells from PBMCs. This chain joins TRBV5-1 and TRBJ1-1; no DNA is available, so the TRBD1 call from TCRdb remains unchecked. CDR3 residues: CASSGAQGNTEAFF.